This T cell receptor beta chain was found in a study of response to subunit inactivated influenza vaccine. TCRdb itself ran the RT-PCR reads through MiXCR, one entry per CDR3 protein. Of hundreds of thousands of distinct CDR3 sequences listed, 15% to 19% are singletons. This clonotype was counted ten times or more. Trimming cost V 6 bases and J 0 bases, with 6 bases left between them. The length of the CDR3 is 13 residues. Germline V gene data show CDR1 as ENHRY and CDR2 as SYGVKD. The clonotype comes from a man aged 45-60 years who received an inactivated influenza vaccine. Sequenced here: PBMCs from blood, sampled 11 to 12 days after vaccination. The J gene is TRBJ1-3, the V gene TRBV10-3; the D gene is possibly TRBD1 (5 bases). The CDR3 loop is CAIRDNSGNTIYF. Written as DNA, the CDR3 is TGTGCCATCAGGGACAACTCTGGAAACACCATATATTTT.